A single sample is the source of the 27 T cell receptor beta chains below, sequenced in a study of shared clonotypes between healthy human individuals. TCRdb's copy holds only in-frame clones and misses some; the assay was immunoSEQ multiplex PCR. The profile covers some 650,000 clones, with around 97% appearing a single time and 0.057% taken by the ten largest. The sequenced material came from naive CD4+ T cells sorted from blood. Subset reported: CD45RA+ positively selected. The source is a woman in her 30s in good health.

The V call is TRBV6-6, the J call TRBJ2-2, with TRBD2 as a possible D gene (5 bases). The CDR3 contains 14 residues. Germline V gives CDR1 MNHNY, CDR2 SVGAGI (reference sequence). Trimming cost V 7 bases and J 0 bases, with 9 bases left between them. The CDR3 DNA sequence: TGTGCCAGCACGACGGGAACGAACACCGGGGAGCTGTTTTTT. This gives the protein CASTTGTNTGELFF.

The rearrangement uses TRBV10-3 and TRBJ1-1; TRBD1 is a possible D gene (5 bases). The CDR3 is made up of 16 amino acids. Germline CDR1 is ENHRY and CDR2 is SYGVKD. The V gene lost 0 bases and the J gene lost 5 bases, with 16 bases spanning the gap. CDR3 in DNA: TGTGCCATCAGTGAGTCGCCGGGTGTCGGGGGAACTGAAGCTTTCTTT. It is translated as CAISESPGVGGTEAFF.

This sequence joins TRBV5-1 and TRBJ1-2; TRBD1 might be the D (5 bases). Trimming cost V 4 bases and J 8 bases, with 18 bases left between them. Germline assignment: CDR1 SGHRS and CDR2 YFSETQ. The CDR3 consists of 14 residues. DNA for the CDR3: TGCGCCAGCAGCAGCTCCGGGACCCAAGGAGGCTACACCTTC. Its translation: CASSSSGTQGGYTF.

The chain couples TRBV28 to TRBJ2-3; D possibly corresponds to TRBD1 (6 bases). Per the germline V gene, CDR1 is MDHEN and CDR2 is SYDVKM. Trimming took 4 bases from V and 1 from J, leaving 15 bases between them. This CDR3 is 16 amino acids long. CDR3 sequence: CASSSGAAAGTDTQYF. For the CDR3, the DNA is TGTGCCAGCAGTTCAGGGGCCGCCGCAGGCACAGATACGCAGTATTTT. Full variable domain (missing parts from reference TRBV28 and TRBJ2-3): DVKVTQSSRYLVKRTGEKVFLECVQDMDHENMFWYRQDPGLGLRLIYFSYDVKMKEKGDIPEGYSVSREKKERFSLILESASTNQTSMYLCASSSGAAAGTDTQYFGPGTRLTVL.

This chain links TRBV29-1 with TRBJ2-7; weak D call: TRBD2 (5 bases). CDR1 and CDR2 from the germline V gene are SQVTM and ANQGSEA. Between the trimmed V and J ends, which lost 4 bases and 2 bases, there was a span of 24 bases. The CDR3 sequence is 17 residues long. In DNA, the CDR3 is TGCAGCGTTGGGGCGCTCGGGAAAGAACCCCGGCCCTACGAGCAGTACTTC. This translates into CSVGALGKEPRPYEQYF.

The rearrangement uses TRBV6-6 and TRBJ2-5; D is possibly TRBD1 (5 bases). The J call may not be correct, given that the DNA end is closer to TRBJ2-7. From germline, CDR1 is MNHNY and CDR2 SVGAGI (reference sequence). This CDR3 region has 14 residues. For the CDR3, the DNA is TGTGCCAGCAGTTACGAGGCAGGGATCTACGAGCAGTACTTC. Its protein product is CASSYEAGIYEQYF.

The rearrangement links TRBV19 to TRBJ2-7, with a tentative D call TRBD1 (7 bases). The germline gives CDR1 LNHDA, CDR2 SQIVND (reference sequence). V was pared by 3 bases and J by 2 bases, with 17 bases between. This CDR3 region has 16 residues. The CDR3 DNA reads as TGTGCCAGTAGTATTATCGGAGGGGGCTTCACCTACGAGCAGTACTTC. Its translation: CASSIIGGGFTYEQYF.

This chain joins TRBV30 and TRBJ2-1; 7 nucleotides agree with TRBD2. The CDR3 has 14 amino acids. After removal of 1 base from V and 6 bases from J, the junction contained 6 bases not matched to a gene. Germline CDR1 is GTSNPN and CDR2 is SVGIG (reference sequence). CDR3 sequence reads: CAWSGLAELNEQFF. In DNA, the CDR3 is TGTGCCTGGAGTGGGCTAGCGGAACTCAATGAGCAGTTCTTC.

This clone was observed a single time. J is TRBJ1-4 and V is TRBV6-1; no reliable D call. This CDR3 contains 15 residues. Germline CDR1 and CDR2: MNHNS and SASEGT. Trimming removed 2 bases at V and 5 bases at J, with 12 bases between. The CDR3 DNA reads as TGTGCCAGCAGTGAAAGAGGCCCCCCGAATGAAAAACTGTTTTTT. It specifies CASSERGPPNEKLFF.

This sequence joins TRBV2 and TRBJ1-2; no clear D. This CDR3 contains 13 residues. The V and J ends lost 8 bases and 1 base respectively, with 11 bases between them. Germline CDR1 and CDR2: SNHLY and FYNNEI. The CDR3 DNA reads TGTGCCAGCGAGACCGAGAGTAACTATGGCTACACCTTC. This codes for CASETESNYGYTF.

This chain uses TRBV6-6 with TRBJ2-7, with TRBD2 identical over 11 bases. The CDR3 has 16 amino acids. The germline V gene encodes CDR1 MNHNY and CDR2 SVGAGI (reference sequence). V trimming: 0 bases; J trimming: 3 bases; junction bases outside the gene matches: 4. The CDR3 spells CASSYSPLAGGYEQYF. CDR3 in DNA: TGTGCCAGCAGTTACTCTCCGCTAGCGGGAGGCTACGAGCAGTACTTC.

The chain employs TRBV5-1 and TRBJ2-1; D might be TRBD2 (7 bases). The germline V gene has CDR1 SGHRS and CDR2 YFSETQ. V was shortened by 3 bases and J by 3 bases, with 13 bases between the two germline ends. The CDR3 is 15 amino acids. The DNA for the CDR3 is TGCGCCAGCAGCTACACAGGGACTAACTACAATGAGCAGTTCTTC. It yields the protein CASSYTGTNYNEQFF.

The chain recombines TRBV5-1 with TRBJ2-1; maybe TRBD2 (6 bases). Germline V gives CDR1 SGHRS, CDR2 YFSETQ. Trimming shortened V by 1 base and J by 5 bases, and 10 bases separated the two germline ends. The CDR3 contains 14 residues. The CDR3 sequence: CASSLSGDHNEQFF. Here the CDR3 DNA reads TGCGCCAGCAGCTTGTCGGGAGACCACAATGAGCAGTTCTTC.

V is TRBV5-1 and J is TRBJ2-7; possibly TRBD1 or TRBD2 for D (5 bases each). The CDR3 consists of 14 residues. V was trimmed by 3 bases and J by 6 bases, leaving 16 bases between them. Germline V gene sequence: CDR1 SGHRS, CDR2 YFSETQ. The CDR3 reads CASSWDQSPAEQYF. CDR3 coding DNA: TGCGCCAGCAGCTGGGACCAGTCGCCGGCCGAGCAGTACTTC. The whole variable domain, remainder taken from reference TRBV5-1 and TRBJ2-7, is KAGVTQTPRYLIKTRGQQVTLSCSPISGHRSVSWYQQTPGQGLQFLFEYFSETQRNKGNFPGRFSGRQFSNSRSEMNVSTLELGDSALYLCASSWDQSPAEQYFGPGTRLTVT.

In this sample, this clone turned up once. This rearrangement joins TRBV29-1 to TRBJ1-5; D possibly corresponds to TRBD1 (5 bases). Trimming stripped 6 bases from V and 0 bases from J, with 9 bases between. The CDR3 covers 13 residues. Germline V lookup: CDR1 SQVTM, CDR2 ANQGSEA. The CDR3 spells CSVSGGSNQPQHF. The CDR3 nucleotides are TGCAGCGTGAGTGGGGGTAGCAATCAGCCCCAGCATTTT. Combining the CDR3 with reference TRBV29-1 and TRBJ1-5 gives the whole variable domain SAVISQKPSRDICQRGTSLTIQCQVDSQVTMMFWYRQQPGQSLTLIATANQGSEATYESGFVIDKFPISRPNLTFSTLTVSNMSPEDSSIYLCSVSGGSNQPQHFGDGTRLSIL.

J is TRBJ2-7 and V is TRBV28; D ambiguous. CDR1 is MDHEN, CDR2 SYDVKM, per germline. The CDR3 has 13 residues. V was pared by 3 bases and J by 5 bases, with 11 bases between. The CDR3 nucleotides are TGTGCCAGCAGTTTGGAAGGAGAGGACGAGCAGTACTTC. Its translation is CASSLEGEDEQYF.

V gene TRBV7-9 combines with J gene TRBJ2-7; TRBD2 is a possible D gene (5 bases). V lost 3 bases and J lost 2, with 14 bases in between. The CDR3 is 15 amino acids. Germline V gives CDR1 SEHNR, CDR2 FQNEAQ (reference sequence). In nucleotides, the CDR3 is TGTGCCAGCAGCTTGACCGACTACCCACCCTACGAGCAGTACTTC. Translated, it gives CASSLTDYPPYEQYF.

The rearrangement joins TRBV7-9 to TRBJ1-4; no clear D. The length of the CDR3 is 14 residues. CDR1 SEHNR and CDR2 FQNEAQ come from the germline V gene (reference sequence). Trimming stripped 1 base from V and 5 bases from J, with 8 bases between. CDR3 nucleotides: TGTGCCAGCAGCTTAGGTACATCGAATGAAAAACTGTTTTTT. Translating gives CASSLGTSNEKLFF. Drawing the rest from reference TRBV7-9 and TRBJ1-4, the complete variable domain is DTGVSQNPRHKITKRGQNVTFRCDPISEHNRLYWYRQTLGQGPEFLTYFQNEAQLEKSRLLSDRFSAERPKGSFSTLEIQRTEQGDSAMYLCASSLGTSNEKLFFGSGTQLSVL.

The rearrangement links TRBV13 to TRBJ1-1; TRBD1 aligns across 8 bases. CDR1 is PRHDT and CDR2 is FYEKMQ in the germline V gene (reference sequence). With 8 bases clipped from V and 0 bases from J, the junction kept 5 bases outside the gene matches. The CDR3 has 14 residues. In DNA, the CDR3 is TGTGCCAGCGGTCAGACAGGGGTGAACACTGAAGCTTTCTTT. Translated, it gives CASGQTGVNTEAFF.

The rearrangement joins TRBV7-2 to TRBJ2-5; the D is unclear. Judging by the DNA end, TRBJ2-7 fits better; the J call may be wrong. This CDR3 has 16 residues. Germline-derived CDR1 and CDR2 are SGHTA and FQGNSA. CDR3 loop: CASSLVPSRYDYEQYF. The CDR3, as DNA: TGTGCCAGCAGCTTAGTCCCTTCTAGATATGACTACGAGCAGTACTTC.

The chain uses TRBV2 and TRBJ2-7; TRBD1 matches at 7 bases. The CDR3 sequence is 13 residues long. Germline V gene lookup returns CDR1 SNHLY and CDR2 FYNNEI. V was clipped by 6 bases and J by 2 bases; unmatched bases: 4. CDR3 coding DNA: TGTGCCAGCAGCCGGGACAGTACCTACGAGCAGTACTTC. Translated: CASSRDSTYEQYF.

The CDR3 nucleotides read TGTGCCAGCAGTTCGCCAGGGAGGAACCAGCCCCAGCATTTT. It encodes CASSSPGRNQPQHF. The chain links TRBV28 to TRBJ1-5; weak D call: TRBD1 (5 bases). Germline loops: CDR1 MDHEN, CDR2 SYDVKM. This CDR3 is built from 14 residues. Trimming removed 4 bases from V and 7 bases from J, with 14 bases in between.

As concerns this clone: The same CDR3 also results from other DNA sequences found in this sample. The DNA for the CDR3 is TGCGCCAGCAGCTTGGGGACTAGCGGTTACAATGAGCAGTTCTTC. It specifies CASSLGTSGYNEQFF. This sequence joins TRBV5-1 and TRBJ2-1; 10 nucleotides agree with TRBD2. J gave up 4 bases and V 0 bases, and 1 base lay outside the gene matches. There are 15 residues in the CDR3. CDR1 and CDR2 from the germline V gene are SGHRS and YFSETQ.

The gene calls are TRBV27 and TRBJ2-3; a possible D gene is TRBD2 (6 bases). Germline-derived CDR1 and CDR2 are MNHEY and SMNVEV (reference sequence). Trimming removed 11 bases from V and 3 bases from J, with 15 bases in between. This CDR3 has 13 amino acids. Here the CDR3 DNA reads TGTGCCGCCAGGTCGGGAGTGACAGATACGCAGTATTTT. It codes for CAARSGVTDTQYF.

The V gene is TRBV11-2, the J gene TRBJ2-7; 9 nucleotides line up with TRBD1. Germline loops: CDR1 SGHAT, CDR2 FQNNGV. CDR3 length: 14 amino acids. With V trimmed by 5 bases and J by 7 bases, 9 bases remained unmatched. CDR3 sequence (DNA): TGTGCCAGCAGCCTTCAGACAGGGGGAGGAGAGCAGTACTTC. It translates to CASSLQTGGGEQYF.

This sequence joins TRBV7-9 and TRBJ2-1, with 9 nucleotides matching TRBD2. V shed 4 bases and J 7 bases; nucleotides not matched to a gene: 11. The CDR3 has 16 amino acids. The germline gives CDR1 SEHNR, CDR2 FQNEAQ (reference sequence). CDR3 in DNA: TGTGCCAGCAGCTCTCGTGGGCGGGAGGGCCGTAATGAGCAGTTCTTC. It specifies CASSSRGREGRNEQFF.

This clone was observed once. V usage is TRBV30 and J usage is TRBJ1-3; D not certain. The CDR3 has 13 residues. Deletions cut 4 bases from V and 2 bases from J, with 9 bases between. CDR1 and CDR2 (germline): GTSNPN, SVGIG (reference sequence). The CDR3 nucleotides are TGTGCCTGGACCACGACCCCTGGAAACACCATATATTTT. Translation gives CAWTTTPGNTIYF.